Below are 17 T cell receptor beta chains sequenced from a single sample in a study of cytomegalovirus exposure and HLA in healthy donors. The primer mix had 60 Vbeta and 13 Jbeta primers. Repertoires were generated with immunoSEQ multiplex PCR, while TCRdb's copy carries only in-frame clones and drops some. In total, the table holds more than 45,000 clones. The source material was PBMCs. The receptors stem from a woman in her 30s in good health and CMV-seropositive.

The chain carries TRBV4-1 and TRBJ2-2; the D gene is possibly TRBD2 (6 bases). The CDR3 consists of 18 residues. Trimming removed 4 bases at V and 3 bases at J, with 21 bases between. Germline CDR1 is MGHRA and CDR2 is YSYEKL. The CDR3 region is CASSPLGRGSPDTGELFF. In DNA, the CDR3 is TGCGCCAGCAGCCCTCTGGGTCGGGGGTCACCGGACACCGGGGAGCTGTTTTTT.

This sequence joins TRBV11-3 and TRBJ1-4, with TRBD1 matching 9 bases. V shed 5 bases, J shed 8 bases, and the junction held 9 bases outside the gene matches. This CDR3 contains 15 residues. CDR1 SGHNT and CDR2 YENEEA come from the germline V gene. The CDR3: CASSSRDRDGEKLFF. The CDR3 DNA is TGTGCCAGCAGCAGCCGGGACAGGGATGGAGAAAAACTGTTTTTT.

This chain connects TRBV6-7 to TRBJ2-2; possible D gene TRBD2, 5 bases. TRBV6-7 is an open reading frame whose function is uncertain. V was pared by 8 bases and J by 4 bases, with 17 bases between. This CDR3 is 15 amino acids long. In DNA form, the CDR3 reads TGTGCCAGCGGGTCAAGCGGACTTTTCACCGGGGAGCTGTTTTTT. Encoded protein: CASGSSGLFTGELFF.

This rearrangement joins TRBV18 to TRBJ1-1; possible D gene TRBD1, 5 bases. With 0 bases removed from V and 4 bases from J, the gap between germline ends came to 9 bases. This CDR3 comprises 14 residues. Germline V gives CDR1 KGHSH, CDR2 LQKENI. CDR3 amino acids: CASSPPRESTEAFF. The CDR3 region has the DNA TGTGCCAGCTCACCACCCAGGGAAAGCACTGAAGCTTTCTTT.

V and J are TRBV18 and TRBJ2-7, with TRBD1 matching 7 bases. Looked up from germline, CDR1 is KGHSH and CDR2 is LQKENI. The ends lost 0 bases at V and 4 bases at J; junction bases unmatched: 3. This CDR3 has 14 residues. As DNA, the CDR3 is TGTGCCAGCTCACCACCGGGACAGCCTTACGAGCAGTACTTC. This translates into CASSPPGQPYEQYF.

The chain recombines TRBV9 with TRBJ2-5; maybe TRBD2 (6 bases). The germline V gene has CDR1 SGDLS and CDR2 YYNGEE. The V gene lost 3 bases and the J gene lost 5 bases, with 8 bases spanning the gap. The CDR3 runs to 12 residues. The CDR3 reads CASSGLGETQYF. CDR3 sequence (DNA): TGTGCCAGCAGCGGACTAGGGGAGACCCAGTACTTC.

This sequence joins TRBV18 and TRBJ2-2; D call uncertain. The CDR3 sequence is 15 residues long. V shed 0 bases and J shed 4 bases, with 9 bases lying between them. Germline CDR1 reads KGHSH; CDR2 reads LQKENI. The CDR3 region is CASSPPTMGTGELFF. The CDR3 bases are TGTGCCAGCTCACCACCGACAATGGGCACCGGGGAGCTGTTTTTT.

The gene calls are TRBV5-1 and TRBJ1-5; D uncertain. The V end lost 4 bases, the J end lost 6 bases, and 14 bases lay between the germline ends. Germline lookup yields CDR1 SGHRS and CDR2 YFSETQ. This CDR3 has 14 amino acids. The CDR3 coding sequence is TGCGCCAGCAGCCCGGGCGGGGAGGGTCAGCCCCAGCATTTT. Its translation: CASSPGGEGQPQHF. The complete variable domain, with remaining parts taken from reference TRBV5-1 and TRBJ1-5, reads KAGVTQTPRYLIKTRGQQVTLSCSPISGHRSVSWYQQTPGQGLQFLFEYFSETQRNKGNFPGRFSGRQFSNSRSEMNVSTLELGDSALYLCASSPGGEGQPQHFGDGTRLSIL.

The chain combines TRBV9 with TRBJ1-2; 9 bases line up with TRBD1. V shed 2 bases, J shed 2 bases, and the junction held 1 base outside the gene matches. Germline loops: CDR1 SGDLS, CDR2 YYNGEE. This CDR3 spans 14 amino acids. The CDR3 DNA follows: TGTGCCAGCAGCGTGGGACAGGGCAACTATGGCTACACCTTC. Its translation is CASSVGQGNYGYTF.

The V and J genes are TRBV10-3 and TRBJ2-1, with 13 bases aligning to TRBD2. CDR3 length: 17 residues. The germline V gene has CDR1 ENHRY and CDR2 SYGVKD. V shed 6 bases and J 2 bases; nucleotides not matched to a gene: 7. In nucleotides, the CDR3 is TGTGCCATCAGGGGGACTAGCGGGAATGTCGCCTACAATGAGCAGTTCTTC. Translating it yields CAIRGTSGNVAYNEQFF.

V and J are TRBV30 and TRBJ2-1; D gene ambiguous. Trimming removed 1 base from V and 2 bases from J, with 6 bases in between. CDR1 GTSNPN and CDR2 SVGIG come from the germline V gene (reference sequence). The CDR3 is 13 amino acids. The DNA of the CDR3 is TGTGCCTGGAGTGCTTTAACCTACAATGAGCAGTTCTTC. Its protein product is CAWSALTYNEQFF.

The chain carries TRBV5-6 and TRBJ1-2, with 8 bases aligning to TRBD1. There are 15 residues in the CDR3. J lost 4 bases, V lost 4 bases, and 9 bases had no gene match. Germline V gene data show CDR1 as SGHDT and CDR2 as YYEEEE. The CDR3 region has the DNA TGTGCCAGCAGCCCCGGGACAGGCGGAGGCTATGGCTACACCTTC. This encodes CASSPGTGGGYGYTF.

The chain has TRBV6-6 and TRBJ2-7; 7 positions agree with TRBD2. The CDR3 is 12 amino acids. V lost 5 bases to trimming and J lost 5 bases; unmatched junction nucleotides: 3. Per the germline V gene, CDR1 is MNHNY and CDR2 is SVGAGI (reference sequence). For the CDR3, the DNA is TGTGCCAGCAGTACAACTAGCGACGAGCAGTACTTC. Translated, it gives CASSTTSDEQYF.

The chain couples TRBV29-1 to TRBJ2-5; TRBD1 matches at 9 bases. The CDR3 extends over 14 amino acids. CDR1 is SQVTM, CDR2 ANQGSEA, per germline. The V segment lost 5 bases and the J segment 0 bases; nucleotides outside the gene matches: 4. Here the CDR3 reads CSVTTGGNQETQYF. In DNA form, the CDR3 reads TGCAGCGTTACGACAGGGGGAAACCAAGAGACCCAGTACTTC.

The V call is TRBV19, the J call TRBJ2-7; unclear D gene. V was shortened by 3 bases and J by 2 bases, with 8 bases between the two germline ends. The CDR3 has 13 amino acids. Germline CDR1 is LNHDA and CDR2 is SQIVND (reference sequence). For the CDR3, the DNA is TGTGCCAGTAGTATTGGCAGGACCTACGAGCAGTACTTC. Its protein is CASSIGRTYEQYF.

DNA for the CDR3: TGTGCCAGCAGCTTAGGGGTCGACAGGCAAAGACAGCCCCAGCATTTT. This sequence encodes CASSLGVDRQRQPQHF. The chain uses TRBV11-3 and TRBJ1-5; D may be TRBD1 (6 bases). This CDR3 has 16 residues. V lost 1 base and J lost 7, with 17 bases in between. The germline V gene encodes CDR1 SGHNT and CDR2 YENEEA.

The V and J genes are TRBV5-4 and TRBJ2-3; 10 bases agree with TRBD2. After removal of 1 base from V and 3 bases from J, the junction contained 2 bases not matched to a gene. This CDR3 spans 15 amino acids. Germline lookup yields CDR1 SGHNT and CDR2 YYREEE (reference sequence). CDR3 sequence (DNA): TGTGCCAGCAGCTTGCTAGCGGGGGAAACAGATACGCAGTATTTT. This translates into CASSLLAGETDTQYF. Full variable domain (missing parts from reference TRBV5-4 and TRBJ2-3): ETGVTQSPTHLIKTRGQQVTLRCSSQSGHNTVSWYQQALGQGPQFIFQYYREEENGRGNFPPRFSGLQFPNYSSELNVNALELDDSALYLCASSLLAGETDTQYFGPGTRLTVL.